This T cell receptor beta chain was recorded in a study of cytomegalovirus exposure and HLA in healthy donors. It was with 60 Vbeta and 13 Jbeta primers that the PCR ran. The repertoire was sequenced with immunoSEQ multiplex PCR; TCRdb's copy has only in-frame clones and lacks some. The table records roughly 150,000 clones, around 75% of them present only once. Points from the study as a whole: Owing to their indistinguishability, certain V segments, notably TRBV6-2 and TRBV6-3, were excluded. Researchers catalogued approximately 160 TCR beta chains as cytomegalovirus-associated.

The length of the CDR3 is 12 residues. Trimming at V came to 7 bases and at J to 8 bases, leaving 2 bases not matched to a gene. Looked up from germline, CDR1 is LNHDA and CDR2 is SQIVND (reference sequence). In the case of this clone: The antigen remains undetermined.

V gene TRBV19 combines with J gene TRBJ1-1; 12 bases line up with TRBD1. The receptor was isolated from a male donor in good health and CMV-seronegative. The specimen sequenced was PBMCs. The CDR3 DNA reads TGTGCCAGTATAGGGACAGGGGGCGAAGCTTTCTTT. This gives the protein CASIGTGGEAFF. The whole variable domain, remainder taken from reference TRBV19 and TRBJ1-1, is DGGITQSPKYLFRKEGQNVTLSCEQNLNHDAMYWYRQDPGQGLRLIYYSQIVNDFQKGDIAEGYSVSREKKESFPLTVTSAQKNPTAFYLCASIGTGGEAFFGQGTRLTVV.